A selection of T cell receptor beta chains follows, all from one sample in a study of cytomegalovirus exposure and HLA in healthy donors. The data were produced by immunoSEQ multiplex PCR, yet TCRdb's version contains in-frame clones alone and is incomplete. The data hold about 220,000 clones, with 75% to 90% observed a single time. Sequencing was done on a sample of PBMCs. These TCRs come from a boy aged 2 to 9 in good health and CMV-seronegative. The CDR3 runs from the conserved cysteine through the conserved F or W. The order of the fields is D gene, clone size, J gene, V gene, CDR3 protein, CDR3 DNA. D genes are given only for firm matches. The size entry is marked missing in some rows and otherwise reads once, few, many or a size class.

>.|.|TRBJ2-1|TRBV20-1
CSARVNAGQFF
TGCAGTGCTAGAGTGAACGCGGGGCAGTTCTTC
>.|.|TRBJ2-1|TRBV5-8
CASSLGDSINEQFF
TGTGCCAGCAGCTTGGGGGACTCAATCAATGAGCAGTTCTTC
>TRBD1|.|TRBJ2-2|TRBV10-3
CAISDRDRGYTGELFF
TGTGCCATCAGTGACCGGGACAGGGGGTACACCGGGGAGCTGTTTTTT
>.|.|TRBJ2-1|TRBV25-1
CASSDAGERAYNEQFF
TGTGCCAGCAGTGACGCCGGGGAGCGGGCCTACAATGAGCAGTTCTTC
>TRBD1|.|TRBJ1-2|TRBV9
CASSPGTASYGYTF
TGTGCCAGCAGCCCGGGGACAGCGTCGTATGGCTACACCTTC
>.|.|TRBJ1-3|TRBV6-5
CASRGGGNTIYF
TGTGCCAGCAGAGGGGGAGGAAACACCATATATTTT
>TRBD1|.|TRBJ1-5|TRBV9
CASSARTGGEEPQHF
TGTGCCAGCAGCGCCAGGACAGGGGGCGAGGAGCCCCAGCATTTT
>TRBD2|.|TRBJ2-3|TRBV29-1
CSVPEGGGPPDTQYF
TGCAGCGTCCCAGAGGGCGGGGGGCCTCCAGATACGCAGTATTTT
>TRBD1|.|TRBJ1-5|TRBV5-5
CASSLEGTGNQPQHF
TGTGCCAGCAGCTTGGAGGGGACAGGGAATCAGCCCCAGCATTTT
>.|.|TRBJ2-7|TRBV6-5
CASSYSLLRGLNEQYF
TGTGCCAGCAGTTACTCGTTACTACGGGGTCTGAACGAGCAGTACTTC
>TRBD1|.|TRBJ2-3|TRBV13
CASSSRQGEKYTDTQYF
TGTGCCAGCAGCTCGCGACAGGGGGAGAAGTACACAGATACGCAGTATTTT
>.|few|TRBJ2-2|TRBV7-7
CASSQGRDASNTGELFF
TGTGCTAGCAGCCAGGGAAGAGACGCTTCGAACACCGGGGAGCTGTTTTTT
>TRBD2|.|TRBJ2-1|TRBV10-1
CASSLAGEADNEQFF
TGCGCCAGCAGTTTAGCGGGAGAAGCTGACAATGAGCAGTTCTTC
>TRBD2|.|TRBJ2-1|TRBV4-2
CASSQDRLAGSPYNEQFF
TGTGCCAGCAGCCAAGATAGACTAGCGGGATCCCCCTACAATGAGCAGTTCTTC
>.|.|TRBJ2-1|TRBV2
CASSAVSYNEQFF
TGTGCCAGCTCCGCAGTCTCCTACAATGAGCAGTTCTTC
>.|.|TRBJ1-3|TRBV12-5
CASGLVRDTLSGNTIYF
TGTGCTAGTGGTTTGGTACGGGACACCCTCTCTGGAAACACCATATATTTT
>TRBD2|.|TRBJ2-2|TRBV9
CASSKLSGRAPTGELFF
TGTGCCAGCAGCAAACTTAGCGGGAGGGCCCCCACCGGGGAGCTGTTTTTT
>TRBD2|.|TRBJ2-5|TRBV18
CASSAGLAGEETQYF
TGTGCCAGCTCAGCCGGACTAGCCGGGGAGGAGACCCAGTACTTC
>TRBD1|few|TRBJ1-1|TRBV19
CASSIPGQGEAFF
TGTGCCAGTAGTATTCCGGGACAGGGAGAAGCTTTCTTT
>.|.|TRBJ1-6|TRBV25-1
CASSDGGSVRSPLHF
TGTGCCAGCAGTGATGGGGGGTCGGTTCGGTCACCCCTCCACTTT
>TRBD2|.|TRBJ2-5|TRBV19
CASSRLAGGPYQETQYF
TGTGCCAGTAGCCGACTAGCGGGAGGGCCCTACCAAGAGACCCAGTACTTC
>.|.|TRBJ1-2|TRBV9
CASSVAGGEGYGYTF
TGTGCCAGCAGCGTAGCTGGGGGCGAGGGCTATGGCTACACCTTC
>.|.|TRBJ2-7|TRBV5-3
CARSLEEKTSSYEQYF
TGTGCCAGAAGCTTGGAGGAGAAAACGAGCTCCTACGAGCAGTACTTC
>TRBD2|.|TRBJ2-1|TRBV5-6
CASSLVGLAGGGGNEQFF
TGTGCCAGCAGCTTGGTGGGACTAGCGGGGGGCGGGGGCAATGAGCAGTTCTTC
>TRBD1|few|TRBJ1-1|TRBV5-4
CASSIRTGGYSTEAFF
TGTGCCAGCAGTATACGGACAGGGGGCTATAGCACTGAAGCTTTCTTT
>TRBD2|.|TRBJ2-5|TRBV5-6
CASSLGDYPPWETQYF
TGTGCCAGCAGCTTGGGGGACTACCCTCCTTGGGAGACCCAGTACTTC
>TRBD2|.|TRBJ2-7|TRBV2
CASSPSGGWDYEQYF
TGTGCCAGCAGCCCTTCCGGGGGGTGGGACTACGAGCAGTACTTC
>.|.|TRBJ2-2|TRBV29-1
CSVEYRATGELFF
TGCAGCGTTGAATACAGGGCCACCGGGGAGCTGTTTTTT
>TRBD1|.|TRBJ2-5|TRBV5-8
CASSQGVRDQETQYF
TGTGCCAGCAGCCAGGGGGTCCGGGACCAAGAGACCCAGTACTTC
>.|.|TRBJ2-7|TRBV13
CASRRAGQGYEQYF
TGTGCCAGCAGACGGGCAGGACAAGGGTACGAGCAGTACTTC
>.|once|TRBJ2-7|TRBV6-5
CASKTAVHYEQYF
TGTGCCAGCAAGACAGCTGTCCACTACGAGCAGTACTTC
>TRBD2|.|TRBJ2-1|TRBV7-7
CASGSGLNEQFF
TGTGCTAGCGGGTCGGGTCTCAATGAGCAGTTCTTC
>.|.|TRBJ2-5|TRBV30
CAWSGKDDKRPRGGEETQYF
TGTGCCTGGAGTGGCAAAGATGACAAGAGGCCTAGGGGGGGGGAGGAGACCCAGTACTTC
>.|.|TRBJ1-4|TRBV19
CASSIGVNEKLFF
TGTGCCAGTAGTATTGGAGTTAATGAAAAACTGTTTTTT
>TRBD2|few|TRBJ2-7|TRBV6-5
CASSYGGESYEQYF
TGTGCCAGCAGTTACGGGGGGGAGTCATACGAGCAGTACTTC
>TRBD2|.|TRBJ2-5|TRBV6-6
CASSSSLAGGSETQYF
TGTGCCAGCAGTTCGTCACTAGCGGGAGGATCTGAGACCCAGTACTTC
>TRBD2|.|TRBJ2-3|TRBV5-6
CASSFGLAATDTQYF
TGTGCCAGCAGCTTTGGGCTAGCGGCCACAGATACGCAGTATTTT
>TRBD2|.|TRBJ2-3|TRBV5-6
CASSSGLEADTQYF
TGTGCCAGCAGCTCGGGACTAGAGGCAGATACGCAGTATTTT
>TRBD1|.|TRBJ1-2|TRBV5-1
CASSPEDRASFYGYTF
TGCGCCAGCAGCCCCGAGGACAGGGCAAGCTTCTATGGCTACACCTTC
>TRBD2|once|TRBJ2-5|TRBV4-2
CASSQDPAGGRETQYF
TGTGCCAGCAGCCAAGATCCAGCGGGGGGGCGAGAGACCCAGTACTTC
>.|.|TRBJ2-1|TRBV6-6
CASFQGFNNEQFF
TGTGCCAGCTTTCAGGGGTTCAACAATGAGCAGTTCTTC
>TRBD2|.|TRBJ2-1|TRBV7-2
CASSPGTSGSRGQFF
TGTGCCAGCAGCCCCGGGACTAGCGGCTCGAGGGGGCAGTTCTTC
>TRBD2|once|TRBJ2-5|TRBV11-2
CASSFSQLAEETQYF
TGTGCCAGCAGCTTCAGCCAACTAGCGGAAGAGACCCAGTACTTC
>.|few|TRBJ1-1|TRBV5-1
CASSAGAEAFF
TGCGCCAGCAGCGCCGGGGCTGAAGCTTTCTTT
>TRBD1|.|TRBJ2-7|TRBV7-2
CASSPEGAPIYEQYF
TGTGCCAGCAGCCCTGAGGGGGCTCCTATCTACGAGCAGTACTTC
>.|few|TRBJ2-1|TRBV7-9
CASDRSVEVDEQFF
TGTGCCAGCGATCGGAGCGTGGAAGTTGATGAGCAGTTCTTC
>TRBD2|.|TRBJ2-7|TRBV13
CASSRAGGLPEQYF
TGTGCCAGCAGCAGAGCGGGGGGTTTACCCGAGCAGTACTTC
>.|.|TRBJ2-1|TRBV2
CASSEFKSSYNEQFF
TGTGCCAGCAGTGAATTCAAGAGCTCCTACAATGAGCAGTTCTTC
>TRBD1|.|TRBJ1-6|TRBV27
CASSLVPGGGSPLHF
TGTGCCAGCAGTTTAGTGCCAGGGGGAGGTTCACCCCTCCACTTT
>.|.|TRBJ2-1|TRBV5-1
CASSLGGGPYNEQFF
TGCGCCAGCAGCTTGGGGGGGGGCCCTTACAATGAGCAGTTCTTC
>.|.|TRBJ2-5|TRBV29-1
CSVGGGSQETQYF
TGCAGCGTTGGTGGGGGGTCCCAAGAGACCCAGTACTTC
>TRBD1|.|TRBJ1-2|TRBV29-1
CSVGLGQGRNYGYTF
TGCAGCGTTGGTCTGGGACAGGGAAGAAACTATGGCTACACCTTC
>.|.|TRBJ2-7|TRBV30
CAWGRRGNYEQYF
TGTGCCTGGGGCCGACGGGGAAACTACGAGCAGTACTTC
>TRBD2|.|TRBJ2-3|TRBV5-1
CASSPDGGSVPDTQYF
TGCGCCAGCAGCCCTGACGGCGGGAGCGTTCCAGATACGCAGTATTTT
>.|.|TRBJ2-2|TRBV6-4
CASSSEAGELFF
TGTGCCAGCAGCTCGGAGGCCGGGGAGCTGTTTTTT
>.|.|TRBJ1-1|TRBV7-9
CASSLAGSEAFF
TGTGCCAGCAGCTTAGCGGGGAGTGAAGCTTTCTTT
>.|.|TRBJ1-6|TRBV10-1
CASSPGTPKGYNSPLHF
TGCGCCAGCAGTCCCGGGACACCTAAAGGGTATAATTCACCCCTCCACTTT
>TRBD2|.|TRBJ2-7|TRBV6-5
CASSLAGGIYEQYF
TGTGCCAGCAGTCTAGCGGGAGGGATCTACGAGCAGTACTTC
>.|.|TRBJ2-7|TRBV6-5
CASSPTGVRRFEQYF
TGTGCCAGCAGTCCCACTGGAGTTAGAAGGTTCGAGCAGTACTTC